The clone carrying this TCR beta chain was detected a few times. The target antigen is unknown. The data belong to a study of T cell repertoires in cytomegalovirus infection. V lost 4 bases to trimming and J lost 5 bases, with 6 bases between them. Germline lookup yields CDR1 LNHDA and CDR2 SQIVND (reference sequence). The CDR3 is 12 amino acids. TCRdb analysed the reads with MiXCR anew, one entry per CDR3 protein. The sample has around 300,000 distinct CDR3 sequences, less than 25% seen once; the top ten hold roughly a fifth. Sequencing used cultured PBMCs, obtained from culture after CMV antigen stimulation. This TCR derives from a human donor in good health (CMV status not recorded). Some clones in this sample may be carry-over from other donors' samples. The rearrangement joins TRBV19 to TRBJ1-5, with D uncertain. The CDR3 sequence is CASSTGYQPQHF. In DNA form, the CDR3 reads TGTGCCAGTAGTACAGGTTATCAGCCCCAGCATTTT.